These 4 T cell receptor beta chains originate from one sample sequenced in a study of human T cells and chemical hapten exposure. In TCRdb, the RACE reads were re-called with MiXCR into one record per CDR3 protein. Here the sample spans approximately 340,000 distinct CDR3 sequences, around 6.9% being singletons. This sample's time point: patch test 1, 2 weeks after DPC sensitization. Documented treatment: therapeutic diphenylcyclopropenone sensitization with weekly scalp DPC. Here the sequenced sample was whole blood, taken in connection with sensitization to the hapten diphenylcyclopropenone (DPC). The source of these receptors is a woman aged 18-29 years with alopecia areata. Some clones in this sample may be carry-over from other donors' samples.

This chain uses TRBV28 with TRBJ2-2; a weak D match, TRBD2 (5 bases). Germline V CDR1 and CDR2: MDHEN, SYDVKM. V lost 3 bases, J lost 5 bases, and 16 bases lay in between. The CDR3 has 16 residues. The CDR3 protein is CASSFVGRTGTGELFF. In DNA, the CDR3 is TGTGCCAGCAGTTTTGTGGGCAGGACGGGGACCGGGGAGCTGTTTTTT.

This clonotype was recorded a few times. In nucleotides, the CDR3 is TGTGCCAGCAGCTTAGAGCGGGGCGGCTATGGCTACACCTTC. Translated: CASSLERGGYGYTF. The rearrangement links TRBV7-9 to TRBJ1-2, with D perhaps TRBD1 (5 bases). Germline assignment: CDR1 SEHNR and CDR2 FQNEAQ (reference sequence). Trimming left V 1 base short and J 4 bases short, with 10 bases between. This CDR3 is 14 amino acids long.

This clonotype was counted many times. The genes are TRBV12-3 or TRBV12-4 and TRBJ1-2; weak D call: TRBD1 (5 bases). V was shortened by 6 bases and J by 2 bases, with 13 bases between the two germline ends. The CDR3 totals 14 residues. The CDR3 DNA reads TGTGCCAGCAGCCGGGACTTGGGGAACTATGGCTACACCTTC. This gives the protein CASSRDLGNYGYTF.

The chain uses TRBV10-3 and TRBJ2-1; D possibly uses TRBD1 or TRBD2 (6 bases each). The CDR3 is 15 amino acids. Trimming cost V 3 bases and J 2 bases, with 11 bases left between them. Germline V gene lookup returns CDR1 ENHRY and CDR2 SYGVKD. DNA for the CDR3: TGTGCCATCAGTGAAACAGGGAGGACCTACAATGAGCAGTTCTTC. Amino acid sequence: CAISETGRTYNEQFF.